This is a list of T cell receptor beta chains from one sample in a study of blood T cell repertoires in COVID-19. Method: immunoSEQ multiplex PCR; TCRdb's copy keeps in-frame clones and lacks some. The data show about 300,000 clones, 75% to 90% seen once. Sequencing was carried out using PBMCs or T cells enriched from blood (not recorded which). All receptors derive from a man in his thirties or forties who had recovered from COVID-19. The CDR3 runs from the conserved cysteine through the conserved F or W. A D gene is named only where the DNA matches it firmly. Size tells how often a clone was seen (once, few, many) or the class of an expanded clone, and some rows leave it out.

clone_size: .
j_call: TRBJ1-3
v_call: TRBV15
cdr3_length: 15
d_call: .
cdr3_nt: TGTGCCACCAGGGAGACCGGGTCCTCTGGAAACACCATATATTTT
cdr3_aa: CATRETGSSGNTIYF

clone_size: .
j_call: TRBJ1-2
v_call: TRBV30
cdr3_length: 15
d_call: .
cdr3_nt: TGTGCCCGATCCACCTGGACATTCCCTAACTATGGCTACACCTTC
cdr3_aa: CARSTWTFPNYGYTF

clone_size: .
j_call: TRBJ1-2
v_call: TRBV30
cdr3_length: 15
d_call: .
cdr3_nt: TGTGCCTGGGGACGTGAGCCCGGGGTTAACTATGGCTACACCTTC
cdr3_aa: CAWGREPGVNYGYTF

clone_size: .
j_call: TRBJ2-2
v_call: TRBV21-1
cdr3_length: 13
d_call: .
cdr3_nt: TGTGCCAGCAGCATTACCAAACACCGGGGAGCTGTTTTT
cdr3_aa: CASSITKHRGAVF

clone_size: .
j_call: TRBJ1-2
v_call: TRBV11-3
cdr3_length: 15
d_call: .
cdr3_nt: TGTGCCAGCAGCTTGCGGGACTCCCGGGGCTATGGCTACACCTTC
cdr3_aa: CASSLRDSRGYGYTF

clone_size: .
j_call: TRBJ2-2
v_call: TRBV6-1
cdr3_length: 15
d_call: .
cdr3_nt: TGTGCCAGCAGTGACCGGGACAAGAACACCGGGGAGCTGTTTTTT
cdr3_aa: CASSDRDKNTGELFF

clone_size: .
j_call: TRBJ2-7
v_call: TRBV3-1/TRBV3-2
cdr3_length: 19
d_call: TRBD2
cdr3_nt: TGTGCCAGCAGCCATCCCGGGGGGGTTTGGGGACGTAGCTCCTACGAGCAGTACTTC
cdr3_aa: CASSHPGGVWGRSSYEQYF

clone_size: .
j_call: TRBJ1-1
v_call: TRBV20-1
cdr3_length: 11
d_call: TRBD1
cdr3_nt: TGCAGTGCTAGAGCCGACAGGGTTGCTTTCTTT
cdr3_aa: CSARADRVAFF

clone_size: few
j_call: TRBJ1-2
v_call: TRBV7-9
cdr3_length: 15
d_call: TRBD1
cdr3_nt: TGTGCCAGCAGCTTAGTTGGACAGGGGGGGTATGGCTACACCTTC
cdr3_aa: CASSLVGQGGYGYTF

clone_size: .
j_call: TRBJ1-1
v_call: TRBV5-1
cdr3_length: 15
d_call: .
cdr3_nt: TGCGCCAGCAGCTTGGCCGTTGGGGGGGCTTCTGAAGCTTTCTTT
cdr3_aa: CASSLAVGGASEAFF

clone_size: .
j_call: TRBJ1-5
v_call: TRBV4-2
cdr3_length: 13
d_call: .
cdr3_nt: TGTGCCAGCAGCCCAGGGGAAAATCAGCCCCAGCATTTT
cdr3_aa: CASSPGENQPQHF

clone_size: .
j_call: TRBJ2-7
v_call: TRBV29-1
cdr3_length: 13
d_call: TRBD2
cdr3_nt: TGCAGCACTGCGGGGGGCCACTCCTACGAGCAGTACTTC
cdr3_aa: CSTAGGHSYEQYF

clone_size: .
j_call: TRBJ2-5
v_call: TRBV27
cdr3_length: 14
d_call: .
cdr3_nt: TGTGCCAGCAGTTTACGGGGTGCCCAAGAGACCCAGTACTTC
cdr3_aa: CASSLRGAQETQYF

clone_size: once
j_call: TRBJ1-1
v_call: TRBV5-1
cdr3_length: 14
d_call: .
cdr3_nt: TGCGCCAGCAGCTCGCAGGGTGGGAACACTGAAGCTTTCTTT
cdr3_aa: CASSSQGGNTEAFF

clone_size: .
j_call: TRBJ1-2
v_call: TRBV9
cdr3_length: 14
d_call: TRBD1
cdr3_nt: TGTGCCAGCAGCGTATACGCAGGGGGCTATGGCTACACCTTC
cdr3_aa: CASSVYAGGYGYTF

clone_size: .
j_call: TRBJ1-6
v_call: TRBV6-1
cdr3_length: 15
d_call: TRBD1
cdr3_nt: TGTGCCAGCAGTGAAGTCACAGGGGTGAACTCACCCCTCCACTTT
cdr3_aa: CASSEVTGVNSPLHF

clone_size: .
j_call: TRBJ1-1
v_call: TRBV10-3
cdr3_length: 12
d_call: .
cdr3_nt: TGTGCCATCAGCCCCAGGAACACTGAAGCTTTCTTT
cdr3_aa: CAISPRNTEAFF

clone_size: .
j_call: TRBJ1-2
v_call: TRBV5-7
cdr3_length: 18
d_call: TRBD1
cdr3_nt: TGTGCCAGCAGCTTGTTGTGGACAGGGGGCGCGGGGGGCTATGGCTACACCTTC
cdr3_aa: CASSLLWTGGAGGYGYTF

clone_size: once
j_call: TRBJ1-5
v_call: TRBV29-1
cdr3_length: 13
d_call: TRBD1
cdr3_nt: TGCAGCGTTCAGACAGGGAGCAATCAGCCCCAGCATTTT
cdr3_aa: CSVQTGSNQPQHF

clone_size: .
j_call: TRBJ2-7
v_call: TRBV7-2
cdr3_length: 15
d_call: TRBD2
cdr3_nt: TGTGCCAGCAGCTTAGGGACTAGCGGGGGGCTCGAGCAGTACTTC
cdr3_aa: CASSLGTSGGLEQYF

clone_size: .
j_call: TRBJ2-7
v_call: TRBV24-1
cdr3_length: 15
d_call: TRBD1
cdr3_nt: TGTGCCACCAGTGTTCAAGGACAGGGATTCTACGAGCAGTACTTC
cdr3_aa: CATSVQGQGFYEQYF

clone_size: .
j_call: TRBJ2-1
v_call: TRBV3-1/TRBV3-2
cdr3_length: 14
d_call: .
cdr3_nt: TGTGCCAGCAGCCAAGGTACAGGGCAAGATGAGCAGTTCTTC
cdr3_aa: CASSQGTGQDEQFF

clone_size: .
j_call: TRBJ2-7
v_call: TRBV13
cdr3_length: 14
d_call: .
cdr3_nt: TGTGCCAGCAGCCCAGGTGGGGGCGCCTACGAGCAGTACTTC
cdr3_aa: CASSPGGGAYEQYF

clone_size: .
j_call: TRBJ1-6
v_call: TRBV11-2
cdr3_length: 13
d_call: TRBD1
cdr3_nt: TGTGCCAGCAGCCTCTGGACAGGAGAGGTCCTCCACTTT
cdr3_aa: CASSLWTGEVLHF

clone_size: once
j_call: TRBJ1-2
v_call: TRBV7-2
cdr3_length: 16
d_call: TRBD1
cdr3_nt: TGTGCCAGCAGCTTAGTAAGCCAGGGGGCGATCTATGGCTACACCTTC
cdr3_aa: CASSLVSQGAIYGYTF

clone_size: .
j_call: TRBJ1-2
v_call: TRBV6-5
cdr3_length: 15
d_call: .
cdr3_nt: TGTGCCAGCAGCCAATCTCACAGGCCCAACTATGGCTACACCTTC
cdr3_aa: CASSQSHRPNYGYTF

clone_size: .
j_call: TRBJ2-2
v_call: TRBV5-1
cdr3_length: 14
d_call: .
cdr3_nt: TGCGCCAGCAGCTCGGGGTCCGTGCCCGGGGAGCTGTTTTTT
cdr3_aa: CASSSGSVPGELFF

clone_size: few
j_call: TRBJ1-4
v_call: TRBV3-1/TRBV3-2
cdr3_length: 16
d_call: TRBD1
cdr3_nt: TGTGCCAGCAGCCCCGCTTTGGGGACAGGGTACGAAAAACTGTTTTTT
cdr3_aa: CASSPALGTGYEKLFF

clone_size: .
j_call: TRBJ1-4
v_call: TRBV25-1
cdr3_length: 14
d_call: TRBD1
cdr3_nt: TGTGCCAGCAGGGTGACAGGGTTTTCGGAAAAACTGTTTTTT
cdr3_aa: CASRVTGFSEKLFF

clone_size: .
j_call: TRBJ2-7
v_call: TRBV7-3
cdr3_length: 15
d_call: TRBD1
cdr3_nt: TGTGCCAGCAGCCCAACTGGACAGGGAATTCACGAGCAGTACTTC
cdr3_aa: CASSPTGQGIHEQYF

clone_size: .
j_call: TRBJ2-7
v_call: TRBV5-6
cdr3_length: 13
d_call: .
cdr3_nt: TGTGCCAGCAGCTTGTTCAGGGGAAACGAGCAGTACTTC
cdr3_aa: CASSLFRGNEQYF

clone_size: .
j_call: TRBJ1-2
v_call: TRBV9
cdr3_length: 17
d_call: TRBD1
cdr3_nt: TGTGCCAGCAGCCCGGGAGACAGGGATCATACTAACTATGGCTACACCTTC
cdr3_aa: CASSPGDRDHTNYGYTF

clone_size: .
j_call: TRBJ2-5
v_call: TRBV3-1/TRBV3-2
cdr3_length: 12
d_call: .
cdr3_nt: TGTGCCAGCAGCCAAGCTCGGGGGACCCAGTACTTC
cdr3_aa: CASSQARGTQYF

clone_size: .
j_call: TRBJ2-7
v_call: TRBV7-2
cdr3_length: 12
d_call: .
cdr3_nt: TGTGCCAGCAGCCTCGATCTGGGGCGTCTGTACTTC
cdr3_aa: CASSLDLGRLYF

clone_size: .
j_call: TRBJ2-2
v_call: TRBV19
cdr3_length: 14
d_call: .
cdr3_nt: TGTGCCAGTAGTGGCCTAGCGAACACCGGGGAGCTGTTTTTT
cdr3_aa: CASSGLANTGELFF

clone_size: .
j_call: TRBJ2-1
v_call: TRBV7-3
cdr3_length: 12
d_call: .
cdr3_nt: TGTGCCAGCAGCTTAAATTCTGGCGGGCAGTTCTTC
cdr3_aa: CASSLNSGGQFF